The present entry profiles one T cell receptor (beta chain) with its context. These data originate in a study of pediatric ulcerative colitis. The blood sample was taken during the colonoscopy visit. Data came from immunoSEQ multiplex PCR; TCRdb stores just in-frame clones and leaves some out. The sample shows 64,000 or so clones, 77% of them seen only once. Trimming removed 3 bases at V and 4 bases at J, with 12 bases between. CDR1 is MNHEY, CDR2 SVGAGI, per germline. The CDR3 is made up of 14 amino acids. The TCR originated in a boy aged 5-17 years with moderate ulcerative colitis. This sequence joins TRBV6-5 and TRBJ1-2; D remains ambiguous. The material sequenced was blood. CDR3 sequence reads: CASSYGAGGYGYTF. CDR3 DNA sequence: TGTGCCAGCAGTTATGGAGCAGGAGGCTATGGCTACACCTTC.